The sequence of this T cell receptor beta chain was determined in a study of T cell repertoires in cytomegalovirus infection. Whole-study context: The public TCR beta signatures pointed to both CMV infection and matching HLA type. Study-level points and caveats: It was HLA-C-restricted CMV-specific TCR beta clonotypes that dominated the response ex vivo. Based on cumulative public TCR beta family frequency, carriers of CMV plus the relevant HLA were identified.

TCRdb itself ran the reads through MiXCR, one entry per CDR3 protein. The sample gives a few hundred thousand distinct CDR3 sequences, about 15% of which show up once; around 47% is in the top ten. V lost 7 bases and J lost 0; bases outside the gene matches: 10. Per the germline V gene, CDR1 is SGHVS and CDR2 is FQNEAQ. The CDR3 has 18 residues. The sample holds many counts of this clonotype. Antigen specificity is unknown. The material sequenced was CD8+ T cells from PBMCs. V usage is TRBV7-8 and J usage is TRBJ2-3, with 13 bases aligning to TRBD2. The receptor was isolated from a human donor in good health (CMV status not recorded). Some clones in this sample may be carry-over from other donors' samples. The DNA of the CDR3 is TGTGCCAGCACCCTCGGGACTAGCGGGGACCCTAGCACAGATACGCAGTATTTT. This encodes CASTLGTSGDPSTDTQYF.